Described below is a single T cell receptor beta chain sequence and its context. These data come from a study of graft-versus-host responses after intestinal transplantation. The V end was cut by 2 bases, the J end by 0 bases, with 12 bases between. This CDR3 is built from 16 residues. From germline, CDR1 is MDHEN and CDR2 SYDVKM. Sequenced by immunoSEQ multiplex PCR; TCRdb stores in-frame clones only, minus some. Among tens of thousands of clones listed, around nine tenths were seen once. This sequence was found in a human patient who received an intestinal transplant, so some T cells may come from the graft donor. The chain has TRBV28 and TRBJ2-3; D is tentatively TRBD1 or TRBD2 (5 bases each). This sample comprised PBMCs, obtained around 120 days after intestinal transplantation. The CDR3 sequence is CASSLPVGTSTDTQYF. DNA of the CDR3: TGTGCCAGCAGTTTACCGGTCGGGACGAGCACAGATACGCAGTATTTT.